These 19 T cell receptor beta chains came from one sample sequenced in a study of CD8 T cells in ankylosing spondylitis. TCRdb re-called the 5' RACE reads with MiXCR, one entry per CDR3 protein. The sample lists more than 300,000 distinct CDR3 sequences, around a tenth occurring once. The material sequenced was blood, either unsorted or a sorted T cell fraction (not recorded which). These receptors came from a female donor with ankylosing spondylitis or in good health (not recorded which).

This clonotype was found many times. This rearrangement joins TRBV5-1 to TRBJ1-2; D is unclear. From germline, CDR1 is SGHRS and CDR2 YFSETQ. Trimming pared 5 bases from V and 8 bases from J, leaving 16 bases between. This CDR3 region has 13 residues. The CDR3 loop reads CASSRLGSGGYTF. CDR3 sequence (DNA): TGCGCCAGCAGTCGCCTAGGGTCCGGCGGCTACACCTTC.

In its sample, this clonotype was seen many times. CDR3 coding DNA: TGTGCCAGCAGCTTGCCCTCAGTTGGGGATGAGCAGTTCTTC. This sequence encodes CASSLPSVGDEQFF. This chain links TRBV5-8 with TRBJ2-1, with unresolved D. Germline V gene lookup returns CDR1 SGHTS and CDR2 YDEGEE. V lost 1 base, J lost 8 bases, and 13 bases lay in between. The CDR3 covers 14 residues.

This chain connects TRBV15 to TRBJ2-7, with unresolved D. Per the germline V gene, CDR1 is LNHNV and CDR2 is YYDKDF (reference sequence). This CDR3 has 13 amino acids. Trimming cost V 0 bases and J 6 bases, with 9 bases left between them. The CDR3 region is CATSRDLESEQYF. The CDR3 DNA is TGTGCCACCAGCAGAGATCTGGAAAGCGAGCAGTACTTC. Variable domain in full (rest from reference TRBV15 and TRBJ2-7): DAMVIQNPRYQVTQFGKPVTLSCSQTLNHNVMYWYQQKSSQAPKLLFHYYDKDFNNEADTPDNFQSRRPNTSFCFLDIRSPGLGDTAMYLCATSRDLESEQYFGPGTRLTVT.

This clonotype was seen many times. The chain recombines TRBV11-3 with TRBJ2-3; 8 bases are shared with TRBD1. After removal of 3 bases from V and 7 bases from J, the junction contained 6 bases not matched to a gene. Germline lookup yields CDR1 SGHNT and CDR2 YENEEA. This CDR3 is built from 14 residues. CDR3 nucleotides: TGTGCCAGCAGCTTGCAGGGGGCGGGAAATACGCAGTATTTT. Residues: CASSLQGAGNTQYF.

This rearrangement joins TRBV5-1 to TRBJ1-5; D remains ambiguous. Between the trimmed V and J ends, which lost 4 bases and 3 bases, there was a span of 8 bases. The CDR3 has 13 residues. The V gene's germline CDR1 is SGHRS and CDR2 YFSETQ. The CDR3 is CASSPSYNQPQHF. In nucleotides, the CDR3 is TGCGCCAGCAGCCCCAGTTACAATCAGCCCCAGCATTTT.

In this sample, this clonotype turned up a few times. The germline gene is not matched at one end of the junction; a read error may be the cause. The chain has TRBV12-3 or TRBV12-4 and TRBJ2-4; 8 nucleotides agree with TRBD2. This CDR3 has 18 residues. CDR3: CTSSPGLVLPRTKNIQYF. The CDR3 DNA reads TGTACCAGCAGTCCGGGACTAGTCCTCCCGCGGACCAAAAACATTCAGTACTTC.

This clonotype was counted ten times or more. The V call is TRBV10-3, the J call TRBJ2-1; D not resolved. The CDR3 is 11 residues long. With 6 bases removed from V and 5 bases from J, the gap between germline ends came to 5 bases. CDR1 is ENHRY, CDR2 SYGVKD, per germline. As DNA, the CDR3 is TGTGCCATCAGCCCCGACAATGAGCAGTTCTTC. This codes for CAISPDNEQFF.

This clonotype was seen more than once but under ten times. The chain employs TRBV29-1 and TRBJ1-4; a weak D match, TRBD1 (6 bases). Per germline, CDR1 SQVTM and CDR2 ANQGSEA. This CDR3 spans 16 amino acids. Trimming took 6 bases from V and 4 from J, leaving 21 bases between them. CDR3 residues: CSVGKIQGADNEKLFF. The CDR3 DNA is TGCAGCGTCGGAAAAATACAGGGTGCTGATAATGAAAAACTGTTTTTT. Full variable domain (rest looked up from reference TRBV29-1 and TRBJ1-4): SAVISQKPSRDICQRGTSLTIQCQVDSQVTMMFWYRQQPGQSLTLIATANQGSEATYESGFVIDKFPISRPNLTFSTLTVSNMSPEDSSIYLCSVGKIQGADNEKLFFGSGTQLSVL.

This clonotype appeared many times. The V call is TRBV12-3 or TRBV12-4, the J call TRBJ2-1; maybe TRBD1 (6 bases). Trimming cost V 6 bases and J 8 bases, with 14 bases left between them. CDR3 size: 13 residues. Written as DNA, the CDR3 is TGTGCCAGCAGGGCACAGGGTACGGATGAGCAGTTCTTC. Encoded protein: CASRAQGTDEQFF.

V gene TRBV5-5 combines with J gene TRBJ1-1; maybe TRBD1 (5 bases). V was cut by 4 bases and J by 1 base, with 17 bases left in between. CDR3 length equals 16 residues. CDR1 is SGHKS and CDR2 is YYEKEE in the germline V gene (reference sequence). The CDR3, as DNA: TGTGCCAGCAGCGGGGACGGACATCATCCGAACACTGAAGCTTTCTTT. It codes for CASSGDGHHPNTEAFF.

The chain combines TRBV12-3 or TRBV12-4 with TRBJ2-1, with D maybe TRBD2 (6 bases). This CDR3 is 14 amino acids long. V was cut by 3 bases and J by 10 bases, with 16 bases left in between. The chain's CDR3 is CASSLGLVGKEQFF. CDR3 in DNA: TGTGCCAGCAGTTTGGGACTCGTGGGGAAGGAGCAGTTCTTC.

This clonotype was found many times. This chain links TRBV20-1 with TRBJ2-1; D remains unclear. V lost 6 bases, J lost 7 bases, and 16 bases lay in between. This CDR3 comprises 13 residues. The V gene's germline CDR1 is DFQATT and CDR2 SNEGSKA (reference sequence). CDR3 sequence: CSASAGFGNEQFF. CDR3 nucleotide sequence: TGCAGTGCCTCGGCCGGGTTTGGGAATGAGCAGTTCTTC.

This clonotype was seen many times. The chain has TRBV5-5 and TRBJ1-1, with no clear D. V was trimmed by 0 bases and J by 5 bases, leaving 8 bases between them. CDR1 and CDR2 (germline): SGHKS, YYEKEE (reference sequence). This CDR3 is 13 amino acids long. This CDR3 reads CASSLVEWTEAFF. DNA for the CDR3: TGTGCCAGCAGCTTGGTTGAGTGGACTGAAGCTTTCTTT. The full variable domain, in which reference TRBV5-5 and TRBJ1-1 provide the parts outside the CDR3, is DAGVTQSPTHLIKTRGQQVTLRCSPISGHKSVSWYQQVLGQGPQFIFQYYEKEERGRGNFPDRFSARQFPNYSSELNVNALLLGDSALYLCASSLVEWTEAFFGQGTRLTVV.

This clonotype was seen repeatedly, ten times or more. The chain employs TRBV5-5 and TRBJ2-1; D is ambiguous. The CDR3 consists of 16 residues. The V end lost 0 bases, the J end lost 7 bases, and 17 bases lay between the germline ends. Germline CDR1 reads SGHKS; CDR2 reads YYEKEE (reference sequence). CDR3 sequence reads: CASSLEGPVNSNEQFF. For the CDR3, the DNA is TGTGCCAGCAGCTTGGAAGGCCCAGTGAATTCGAATGAGCAGTTCTTC.

This clonotype was recorded many times. The V call is TRBV20-1, the J call TRBJ1-1; 9 bases are a match to TRBD1. The CDR3 has 14 amino acids. Germline V lookup: CDR1 DFQATT, CDR2 SNEGSKA (reference sequence). The junction had 5 bases not matched to a gene; V was cut back by 1 base and J by 5 bases. The CDR3 loop is CSARGGTGITEAFF. For the CDR3, the DNA is TGCAGTGCTAGAGGCGGGACAGGGATAACTGAAGCTTTCTTT.

The sample holds many counts of this clonotype. The gene calls are TRBV12-3 or TRBV12-4 and TRBJ2-2; TRBD1 is a possible D gene (5 bases). V was cut by 3 bases and J by 7 bases, with 21 bases left in between. The CDR3 extends over 17 amino acids. The CDR3 here is CASSFLVKGQSVGELFF. The CDR3 coding sequence is TGTGCCAGCAGTTTTTTGGTCAAGGGGCAAAGCGTCGGGGAGCTGTTTTTT.

CDR3 sequence reads: CSAGTGSNEQYF. CDR3 nucleotides: TGCAGTGCTGGGACAGGATCGAACGAGCAGTACTTC. This rearrangement joins TRBV20-1 to TRBJ2-7; 8 bases fit TRBD1. Germline V gene sequence: CDR1 DFQATT, CDR2 SNEGSKA (reference sequence). V was clipped by 5 bases and J by 5 bases; unmatched bases: 5. The CDR3 sequence is 12 residues long.

The chain is built from TRBV27 and TRBJ2-3; a weak D match, TRBD1 (5 bases). This CDR3 is 15 amino acids long. Germline loops: CDR1 MNHEY, CDR2 SMNVEV (reference sequence). V shed 1 base and J shed 1 base, with 9 bases lying between them. CDR3 sequence: CASSLWGSRTDTQYF. The CDR3 DNA sequence: TGTGCCAGCAGTTTATGGGGCAGTCGCACAGATACGCAGTATTTT.

Concerning this clonotype: A much larger clonotype is one base distant, so this may be a read error. This chain's CDR3 is CASSHRLASYYKQYF. As DNA, the CDR3 is TGTGCCAGCAGCCACCGACTAGCATCATACTACAAGCAGTACTTC. This chain uses TRBV7-2 with TRBJ2-7; 7 bases line up with TRBD2. The CDR3 consists of 15 residues. Germline CDR1 and CDR2: SGHTA and FQGNSA.